The present T cell receptor beta chain was sequenced within a study of OX40 agonist ivuxolimab in advanced cancers. In terms of the full investigation: Ivuxolimab was a fully human IgG2 agonistic monoclonal antibody targeting the costimulatory receptor OX40 (CD134). The point of sequencing TCRbeta in the periphery was to test whether ivuxolimab changed TCR sequence diversity and drove clonal T-cell expansion. The paper describes the monotherapy dose-escalation part (N of about 52 patients) of the phase I trial of ivuxolimab. Among the approximately 54 dose-escalation patients, around 19 had hepatocellular carcinoma, roughly 15 melanoma, 9 renal cell carcinoma and 9 head and neck cancer. Intravenous ivuxolimab was administered to patients every 2 weeks at six dose levels: 0.01, 0.1, 0.3, 1.5, 3 and 10 mg/kg. Partial responses occurred in three dose-escalation patients, of whom one had hepatocellular carcinoma and two had cutaneous melanoma. Prior anti-PD-1, anti-PD-L1 or anti-CTLA-4 therapy was permitted, and checkpoint inhibitors had been received by under 50% of dose-escalation patients. In the dose-escalation cohort, around 80% of patients were male, and the mean age was approximately 60 years with a range of about 20 to 80. Points the paper makes about the study in general: In the 0.1-3.0 mg/kg groups, partial responders had among the lowest normalized peripheral clonal expansion, particularly in CD8+ T cells. Antigen specificity was not determined for the clonally expanded peripheral T cells. Low levels of normalized T-cell clonal expansion were also shown by some nonresponding patients. On average, CD8+ T cells showed more expanded clones than CD4+ T cells after ivuxolimab. Clonal expansion of both CD4+ and CD8+ blood T cells was observed from baseline to week 6 at doses 0.1 to 3.0 mg/kg.

The germline V gene yields SGHRS for CDR1 and YFSETQ for CDR2. V and J are trimmed by 3 bases and 7 bases, and the gene matches miss 5 bases of the junction. Its CDR3 holds 13 amino acids, cysteine through phenylalanine. Only CDR3 DNA remains: 39 bases, in frame from the first base. For sequencing of the TCRbeta CDR3 region, genomic DNA was extracted from the sorted cells. The immunoSEQ Assay was used for sequencing of TCRbeta CDR3 regions. In its TCRdb copy, this immuneACCESS table keeps in-frame sequences only and misses some clones. Where compared with another copy, unresolved V genes explain less than half of these, and the others have no known cause. This sample is represented by over 45,000 clones; about four fifths of them were singletons. The biggest ten clones account for less than 0.85% of the sample. Concerning this clone itself: The antigen this receptor binds is unknown. Base qualities were left out, and no much larger clone turns up one base away.

The trial excluded patients who had a history of autoimmune disease or were on systemic immunosuppression. Peripheral blood for TCR sequencing was collected from all dose cohorts at baseline, on cycle 4 day 1, and on cycle 7 day 1. The samples were drawn from a first-in-human, open-label, multicenter phase I dose-escalation trial of ivuxolimab. Adults with locally advanced or metastatic melanoma, renal cell carcinoma, hepatocellular carcinoma or head and neck squamous cell carcinoma were enrolled in the trial. CD4+ and CD8+ T cells were sorted separately from peripheral blood before TCR sequencing.

The V and J segments used are TRBV5-1 and TRBJ1-2, and TRBD1 aligns with 8 junction nucleotides. This TCR derives from an adult with an advanced solid tumor such as melanoma, head and neck, liver or kidney cancer. The material sequenced was CD4+ or CD8+ T cells sorted from blood, taken in a trial of the OX40 agonist ivuxolimab. The CDR3 reads CASSWTGNGGYTF. The sequence in DNA is TGCGCCAGCAGCTGGACAGGGAACGGTGGCTACACCTTC.